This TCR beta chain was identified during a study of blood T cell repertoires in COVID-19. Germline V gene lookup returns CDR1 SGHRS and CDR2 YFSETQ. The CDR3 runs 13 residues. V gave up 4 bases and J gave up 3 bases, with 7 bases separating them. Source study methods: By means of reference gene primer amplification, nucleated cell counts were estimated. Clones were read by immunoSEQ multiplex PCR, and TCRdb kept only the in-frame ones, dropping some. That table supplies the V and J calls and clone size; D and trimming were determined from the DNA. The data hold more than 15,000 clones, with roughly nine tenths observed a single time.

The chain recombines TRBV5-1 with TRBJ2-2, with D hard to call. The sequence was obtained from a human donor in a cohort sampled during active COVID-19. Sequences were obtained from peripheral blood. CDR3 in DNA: TGCGCCAGCAGCCCCCTAGACACCGGGGAGCTGTTTTTT. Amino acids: CASSPLDTGELFF.